One and the same sample provided the 23 T cell receptor beta chains below, sequenced in a study of T cells after somatic rescue of genetic block. This table comes from immunoSEQ multiplex PCR, and its TCRdb copy is limited to in-frame clones, with some not included. This sample has over 95,000 clones, with approximately 90% found just once. Sequencing used peripheral blood mononuclear cells (PBMCs). Receptors originate from a woman aged 18 to 35.

The chain links TRBV25-1 to TRBJ2-6, with 8 bases that match TRBD1. This CDR3 spans 16 amino acids. Unmatched junction bases numbered 6, after V lost 4 bases and J lost 4 bases. Germline V gene sequence: CDR1 MGHDK, CDR2 SYGVNS. CDR3 amino acids: CASSGSGGGGANVLTF. The CDR3 nucleotides read TGTGCCAGCAGTGGCTCAGGGGGCGGGGGGGCCAACGTCCTGACTTTC.

The chain couples TRBV7-2 to TRBJ2-7, with a possible D match to TRBD2 (6 bases). In germline, CDR1 is SGHTA, CDR2 FQGNSA. The ends were cut back, 1 base at V and 2 bases at J, with 12 bases in the middle. This CDR3 comprises 15 residues. The CDR3 DNA is TGTGCCAGCAGCTTAGTTGGCGGGGAGGCCTACGAGCAGTACTTC. Protein product: CASSLVGGEAYEQYF.

The DNA of the CDR3 is TGTGCCAGCAGTTACACCTCTGGGGCCAACGTCCTGACTTTC. Translating gives CASSYTSGANVLTF. The chain uses TRBV6-5 and TRBJ2-6; no definite D call. Trimming took 2 bases from V and 0 from J, leaving 2 bases between them. In germline, CDR1 is MNHEY, CDR2 SVGAGI. The CDR3 loop spans 14 amino acids.

The V and J genes are TRBV29-1 and TRBJ2-3, with 8 bases lining up with TRBD1. The V and J ends lost 6 bases and 0 bases, in that order; junction bases with no gene match: 5. Per germline, CDR1 SQVTM and CDR2 ANQGSEA. This CDR3 is 14 amino acids long. The CDR3 nucleotides are TGCAGCGTGGCTGGACAGGGTAGCACAGATACGCAGTATTTT. The encoded protein is CSVAGQGSTDTQYF.

CDR3 DNA: TGTGCCAGCAGTGGCGGGGGGGAGACAGATACGCAGTATTTT. The encoded protein is CASSGGGETDTQYF. The chain carries TRBV6-4 and TRBJ2-3, with 9 bases lining up with TRBD2. After removal of 4 bases from V and 3 bases from J, the junction contained 2 bases not matched to a gene. The CDR3 is 14 residues long. The V gene's germline CDR1 is MRHNA and CDR2 SNTAGT.

J is TRBJ1-2 and V is TRBV28; tentatively, D is TRBD1 (6 bases). Germline V gene data show CDR1 as MDHEN and CDR2 as SYDVKM. Trimming took 6 bases from V and 8 from J, leaving 10 bases between them. This CDR3 is built from 11 residues. The CDR3 protein is CASRAGEGYTF. Written as DNA, the CDR3 is TGTGCCAGCAGAGCAGGGGAGGGCTACACCTTC.

This chain uses TRBV5-5 with TRBJ2-4; TRBD1 matches at 9 bases. Germline V CDR1 and CDR2: SGHKS, YYEKEE (reference sequence). The CDR3 contains 12 residues. The V gene end was trimmed by 3 bases and the J gene end by 11 bases; junction bases not matched to a gene: 3. CDR3 region: CASSWGQGLQYF. The CDR3 nucleotides are TGTGCCAGCAGCTGGGGACAGGGCCTTCAGTACTTC.

This clone has a single count. J is TRBJ1-2 and V is TRBV25-1; D gene ambiguous. Germline V CDR1 and CDR2: MGHDK, SYGVNS. The CDR3 has 15 amino acids. Trimming took off 1 base at V and 5 bases at J, with 14 bases between the two ends. CDR3 sequence: CASSESHPVTYGYTF. The CDR3 coding sequence is TGTGCCAGCAGTGAATCGCACCCGGTTACTTATGGCTACACCTTC.

V gene TRBV5-1 combines with J gene TRBJ2-4; 7 nucleotides align to TRBD2. The CDR3 has 14 residues. The ends lost 4 bases at V and 7 bases at J; junction bases unmatched: 8. Germline V gene sequence: CDR1 SGHRS, CDR2 YFSETQ. CDR3 protein: CASSPGGTHNIQYF. The CDR3, as DNA: TGCGCCAGCAGCCCGGGGGGTACGCATAACATTCAGTACTTC.

The chain couples TRBV5-4 to TRBJ1-4; the D gene is possibly TRBD1 (5 bases). V was cut by 1 base and J by 4 bases, with 8 bases left in between. This CDR3 has 14 amino acids. Germline V gene data show CDR1 as SGHNT and CDR2 as YYREEE (reference sequence). The CDR3 here is CASSLKGSNEKLFF. The DNA of the CDR3 is TGTGCCAGCAGCTTGAAGGGGAGTAATGAAAAACTGTTTTTT.

CDR3 sequence: CASASRGAYNEQFF. CDR3 DNA: TGTGCCAGCGCCTCTCGGGGGGCCTACAATGAGCAGTTCTTC. V usage is TRBV6-5 and J usage is TRBJ2-1, with 7 bases identical to TRBD2. The J segment lost 2 bases and the V segment lost 8 bases, leaving 6 bases of the junction unmatched. CDR1 MNHEY and CDR2 SVGAGI come from the germline V gene. The CDR3 is made up of 14 amino acids.

The genes are TRBV4-3 and TRBJ2-5; D is unresolved. Germline loops: CDR1 LGHNA, CDR2 YSLEER. There are 13 residues in the CDR3. V shed 1 base and J shed 2 bases, with 5 bases lying between them. As DNA, the CDR3 is TGCGCCAGCAGCCAAGTAGGTCAAGAGACCCAGTACTTC. This sequence encodes CASSQVGQETQYF.

V and J are TRBV28 and TRBJ1-4; D is uncertain. The CDR3 is made up of 15 amino acids. Germline V CDR1 and CDR2: MDHEN, SYDVKM. Trimming shortened V by 3 bases and J by 5 bases, and 13 bases separated the two germline ends. The CDR3 reads CASSLPQAGNEKLFF. The CDR3 DNA reads as TGTGCCAGCAGTTTGCCCCAGGCGGGAAATGAAAAACTGTTTTTT.

The chain joins TRBV7-8 to TRBJ1-1, with unresolved D. This CDR3 comprises 14 residues. Per the germline V gene, CDR1 is SGHVS and CDR2 is FQNEAQ. The V end was cut by 2 bases, the J end by 3 bases, with 10 bases between. CDR3 in amino acids: CASSLRTAYTEAFF. In DNA, the CDR3 is TGTGCCAGCAGCTTACGAACGGCCTACACTGAAGCTTTCTTT. Filled out from reference TRBV7-8 and TRBJ1-1, the complete variable domain reads GAGVSQSPRYKVAKRGQDVALRCDPISGHVSLFWYQQALGQGPEFLTYFQNEAQLDKSGLPSDRFFAERPEGSVSTLKIQRTQQEDSAVYLCASSLRTAYTEAFFGQGTRLTVV.

The rearrangement links TRBV10-3 to TRBJ2-3; D is ambiguous. The CDR3 contains 16 residues. Trimming took 3 bases from V and 0 from J, leaving 13 bases between them. Germline CDR1 is ENHRY and CDR2 is SYGVKD. The CDR3 here is CAISDPATSSTDTQYF. The CDR3 bases are TGTGCCATCAGTGACCCAGCGACGTCTAGCACAGATACGCAGTATTTT.

This sequence joins TRBV4-2 and TRBJ1-4; D is ambiguous. The germline CDR1 and CDR2 sequences are LGHNA and YNFKEQ. The CDR3 spans 16 residues. Between the trimmed V and J ends, which lost 4 bases and 3 bases, there was a span of 15 bases. CDR3 in DNA: TGTGCCAGCAGCCGTCCAGAGCTTCAGGCTAATGAAAAACTGTTTTTT. Translation: CASSRPELQANEKLFF.

In regard to this clone: The same CDR3 arises from other DNA sequences in this sample as well. The gene calls are TRBV12-2 and TRBJ1-2. TRBV12-2 is a listed pseudogene. This CDR3 spans 11 amino acids. The CDR3 protein is CAIPGPRGYTF. In DNA, the CDR3 is TGTGCAATCCCAGGACCCCGGGGCTACACCTTC.

The chain combines TRBV7-2 with TRBJ1-3; no definite D call. V was clipped by 3 bases and J by 5 bases, with 14 bases between them. Germline CDR1 is SGHTA and CDR2 is FQGNSA. The CDR3 has 15 amino acids. CDR3 residues: CASSLFEGSRNTIYF. The DNA of the CDR3 is TGTGCCAGCAGCTTGTTTGAAGGGTCTCGAAACACCATATATTTT.

The chain uses TRBV21-1 and TRBJ1-6. TRBV21-1 is a documented pseudogene. The CDR3 sequence is 13 residues long. The CDR3, as DNA: TGTGCCCCGTGGAGGGGCAATAATTCACCCCTCCACTTT. Encoded protein: CAPWRGNNSPLHF.

The chain links TRBV9 to TRBJ2-2, with D unresolved. Per the germline V gene, CDR1 is SGDLS and CDR2 is YYNGEE. The CDR3 sequence is 16 residues long. The V end lost 2 bases, the J end lost 7 bases, and 18 bases lay between the germline ends. CDR3 sequence (DNA): TGTGCCAGCAGCGTTTCCCCCGGGTCCACTGACGGGGAGCTGTTTTTT. As protein: CASSVSPGSTDGELFF.

The V call is TRBV12-5, the J call TRBJ2-3; D is unclear. The CDR3 is 12 amino acids. From germline, CDR1 is LGHNT and CDR2 FRNRAP. With 1 base removed from V and 2 bases from J, the gap between germline ends came to 1 base. This chain's CDR3 is CASGLATDTQYF. DNA for the CDR3: TGTGCTAGTGGTTTGGCCACAGATACGCAGTATTTT. Full variable domain (remainder filled in from reference TRBV12-5 and TRBJ2-3): DARVTQTPRHKVTEMGQEVTMRCQPILGHNTVFWYRQTMMQGLELLAYFRNRAPLDDSGMPKDRFSAEMPDATLATLKIQPSEPRDSAVYFCASGLATDTQYFGPGTRLTVL.

The chain is built from TRBV4-2 and TRBJ2-2; 7 bases line up with TRBD1. V gave up 4 bases and J gave up 6 bases; unmatched junction bases: 8. This CDR3 comprises 15 residues. CDR1 LGHNA and CDR2 YNFKEQ come from the germline V gene. This CDR3 reads CASSRETGAAGELFF. Here the CDR3 DNA reads TGTGCCAGCAGCCGAGAAACAGGGGCGGCCGGGGAGCTGTTTTTT.

The rearrangement links TRBV9 to TRBJ2-2, with TRBD2 matching over 14 bases. CDR3 length equals 17 residues. Trimming cost V 4 bases and J 4 bases; bases outside gene matches: 6. CDR1 and CDR2 (germline): SGDLS, YYNGEE. The CDR3 reads CASSPYGTSGGTGELFF. The CDR3 DNA reads TGTGCCAGCAGCCCGTACGGGACTAGCGGGGGCACCGGGGAGCTGTTTTTT.